A single sample gave rise to the 6 T cell receptor beta chains below, sequenced in a study of T cell repertoires in ileal Crohn's disease. The method was immunoSEQ multiplex PCR; TCRdb's version includes in-frame clones alone and lacks a portion of them. The data contain around 1,700 clones, about 81% of them singletons. Material for sequencing was ileal tissue. These TCRs come from an adult with Crohn's disease.

J is TRBJ2-1 and V is TRBV5-4, with D maybe TRBD1 (6 bases). From germline, CDR1 is SGHNT and CDR2 YYREEE (reference sequence). Trimming took off 0 bases at V and 8 bases at J, with 18 bases between the two ends. The CDR3 sequence is 16 residues long. The CDR3 region is CASSLASGTTSDEQFF. The DNA for the CDR3 is TGTGCCAGCAGCTTGGCCTCCGGGACAACAAGCGATGAGCAGTTCTTC.

This clone has just a few counts. The rearrangement uses TRBV5-1 and TRBJ2-1; 14 bases align to TRBD2. The CDR3 is 16 residues long. V was pared by 3 bases and J by 5 bases, with 4 bases of the junction left unmatched. Germline V CDR1 and CDR2: SGHRS, YFSETQ. The CDR3 DNA reads as TGCGCCAGCAGCTACCGGACTAGCGGGGGGCACAATGAGCAGTTCTTC. Residues: CASSYRTSGGHNEQFF.

The chain carries TRBV18 and TRBJ1-1; D might be TRBD1 (6 bases). The V end lost 8 bases, the J end lost 1 base, and 17 bases lay between the germline ends. Germline V CDR1 and CDR2: KGHSH, LQKENI. The CDR3 contains 15 residues. The CDR3 nucleotides are TGTGCCAGCCAAAAACAGGGTGGACAGAACACTGAAGCTTTCTTT. It encodes CASQKQGGQNTEAFF.

The CDR3 loop is CASSLRSGGLETQYF. The CDR3, as DNA: TGTGCCAGCAGCTTGAGGTCGGGGGGCTTAGAGACCCAGTACTTC. J is TRBJ2-5 and V is TRBV5-4; tentatively, D is TRBD2 (7 bases). V lost 1 base and J 4 bases, leaving 14 bases between the germline ends. This CDR3 spans 15 amino acids. CDR1 is SGHNT and CDR2 is YYREEE in the germline V gene (reference sequence).

J is TRBJ2-5 and V is TRBV7-2; 8 bases agree with TRBD1. V gave up 4 bases and J gave up 3 bases; unmatched junction bases: 7. The germline CDR1 and CDR2 sequences are SGHTA and FQGNSA. This CDR3 region has 15 residues. The CDR3 spells CASSWGGTGKETQYF. CDR3 in DNA: TGTGCCAGCAGCTGGGGTGGGACAGGCAAAGAGACCCAGTACTTC.

The rearrangement links TRBV2 to TRBJ1-1; 8 bases match TRBD1. Germline V gives CDR1 SNHLY, CDR2 FYNNEI. J gave up 5 bases and V 5 bases, and 7 bases lay outside the gene matches. The length of the CDR3 is 14 residues. The CDR3 spells CASSPDRGRTEAFF. The DNA for the CDR3 is TGTGCCAGCAGTCCTGACAGGGGAAGGACTGAAGCTTTCTTT.